The 12 T cell receptor beta chains in this list originate from one sample, sequenced in a study of blood T cell repertoires in COVID-19. Sequencing was performed with immunoSEQ multiplex PCR; in TCRdb, only in-frame clones are kept and a portion is missing. The sample has some 50,000 clones, 90% seen once. Material for sequencing was peripheral blood. These receptors all come from a man in his forties or fifties with acute or convalescent COVID-19.

This clone was seen once. V usage is TRBV6-6 and J usage is TRBJ2-7; 11 positions match TRBD2. There are 14 residues in the CDR3. Germline lookup yields CDR1 MNHNY and CDR2 SVGAGI (reference sequence). V was clipped by 5 bases and J by 3 bases; unmatched bases: 3. This CDR3 reads CASSLAGGFYEQYF. CDR3 sequence (DNA): TGTGCCAGCAGTCTAGCGGGAGGTTTCTACGAGCAGTACTTC.

The rearrangement links TRBV11-3 to TRBJ2-1, with TRBD1 identical over 7 bases. Germline assignment: CDR1 SGHNT and CDR2 YENEEA. V shed 2 bases and J 8 bases; nucleotides not matched to a gene: 6. This CDR3 is built from 14 residues. CDR3: CASSLRQGGYEQFF. For the CDR3, the DNA is TGTGCCAGCAGCTTACGACAGGGCGGGTATGAGCAGTTCTTC.

The chain recombines TRBV5-1 with TRBJ1-1; TRBD1 matches 11 bases. CDR1 is SGHRS, CDR2 YFSETQ, per germline. CDR3 length: 17 residues. The V and J ends lost 3 bases and 1 base, in that order; junction bases with no gene match: 8. The CDR3 spells CASSYGQGAPRNTEAFF. The CDR3 nucleotides read TGCGCCAGCAGCTACGGACAGGGGGCGCCCCGGAACACTGAAGCTTTCTTT. Full variable domain (remainder filled in from reference TRBV5-1 and TRBJ1-1): KAGVTQTPRYLIKTRGQQVTLSCSPISGHRSVSWYQQTPGQGLQFLFEYFSETQRNKGNFPGRFSGRQFSNSRSEMNVSTLELGDSALYLCASSYGQGAPRNTEAFFGQGTRLTVV.

The J gene is TRBJ2-1, the V gene TRBV4-1; TRBD1 matches 7 bases. Germline CDR1 is MGHRA and CDR2 is YSYEKL. With V trimmed by 4 bases and J by 10 bases, 7 bases remained unmatched. This CDR3 comprises 13 residues. The CDR3 DNA reads TGCGCCAGCAGCCCCTCGGACAGGCACGAGCAGTTCTTC. It is translated as CASSPSDRHEQFF.

This sequence joins TRBV3-1 (or the pseudogene TRBV3-2) and TRBJ2-1; 7 nucleotides align to TRBD2. Germline V gene lookup returns CDR1 LGHDT and CDR2 YNNKEL (reference sequence). V gave up 0 bases and J gave up 6 bases; unmatched junction bases: 8. This CDR3 contains 16 residues. CDR3 nucleotide sequence: TGTGCCAGCAGCCAAGAGCCGGGACTACAGACCAATGAGCAGTTCTTC. Translation gives CASSQEPGLQTNEQFF.

This sequence joins TRBV7-2 and TRBJ1-6; maybe TRBD1 (5 bases). Trimming pared 3 bases from V and 7 bases from J, leaving 7 bases between. This CDR3 region has 13 residues. Germline-derived CDR1 and CDR2 are SGHTA and FQGNSA. CDR3 in DNA: TGTGCCAGCAGCTTGGACATGAATTCACCCCTCCACTTT. This sequence encodes CASSLDMNSPLHF. Full variable domain (outside the CDR3, taken from reference TRBV7-2 and TRBJ1-6): GAGVSQSPSNKVTEKGKDVELRCDPISGHTALYWYRQSLGQGLEFLIYFQGNSAPDKSGLPSDRFSAERTGGSVSTLTIQRTQQEDSAVYLCASSLDMNSPLHFGNGTRLTVT.

This clone was seen just once. The chain joins TRBV14 to TRBJ2-2; D may be TRBD2 (6 bases). The V end lost 3 bases, the J end lost 2 bases, and 10 bases lay between the germline ends. The V gene's germline CDR1 is SGHDN and CDR2 FVKESK. The CDR3 is 15 amino acids. CDR3 sequence (DNA): TGTGCCAGCAGCCAGAGAGGACTAAACACCGGGGAGCTGTTTTTT. As protein: CASSQRGLNTGELFF.

This chain connects TRBV18 to TRBJ1-5, with no clear D. V lost 2 bases, J lost 4 bases, and 6 bases lay in between. Germline V lookup: CDR1 KGHSH, CDR2 LQKENI. The CDR3 loop spans 13 amino acids. CDR3 DNA sequence: TGTGCCAGCTCACCATCGGAGAATCAGCCCCAGCATTTT. Encoded protein: CASSPSENQPQHF.

V usage is TRBV6-5 and J usage is TRBJ2-1; 14 bases are a match to TRBD2. Germline assignment: CDR1 MNHEY and CDR2 SVGAGI. V shed 1 base, J shed 8 bases, and the junction held 1 base outside the gene matches. The CDR3 has 15 amino acids. The CDR3: CASSYLGLAGDEQFF. CDR3 nucleotides: TGTGCCAGCAGTTACTTGGGACTAGCGGGAGATGAGCAGTTCTTC.

The chain joins TRBV24-1 to TRBJ1-6; 9 nucleotides align to TRBD1. The germline V gene encodes CDR1 KGHDR and CDR2 SFDVKD. This CDR3 comprises 13 residues. J lost 14 bases, V lost 9 bases, and 10 bases had no gene match. The CDR3 loop reads CATAPGQGRTLHF. In nucleotides, the CDR3 is TGTGCCACCGCACCGGGACAGGGAAGGACCCTCCACTTT.

The V call is TRBV7-9, the J call TRBJ2-5; 9 bases align to TRBD1. From germline, CDR1 is SEHNR and CDR2 FQNEAQ (reference sequence). This CDR3 contains 14 residues. The ends lost 4 bases at V and 12 bases at J; junction bases unmatched: 12. The CDR3 DNA reads as TGTGCCAGCAGCTCCTCGCGACAGGGGGACGTCGAGTACTTC. Protein sequence: CASSSSRQGDVEYF.

J is TRBJ1-1 and V is TRBV6-1, with D hard to call. Germline values: CDR1 MNHNS, CDR2 SASEGT. The CDR3 is 13 residues long. The V end lost 2 bases, the J end lost 4 bases, and 8 bases lay between the germline ends. CDR3: CASSETVRTEAFF. The DNA for the CDR3 is TGTGCCAGCAGTGAAACGGTCCGCACTGAAGCTTTCTTT.